This passage covers 28 T cell receptor beta chains from one sample sequenced in a study of blood T cell repertoires in COVID-19. Generated by immunoSEQ multiplex PCR, the TCRdb table keeps only in-frame clones and is missing some. Among some 64,000 clones listed, around 80% were seen once. Material for sequencing was peripheral blood. Receptor source: a human donor in a cohort sampled during active COVID-19.

The chain links TRBV27 to TRBJ1-4; TRBD1 agrees at 7 bases. J was trimmed by 5 bases and V by 5 bases; bases with no gene match: 8. The CDR3 extends over 15 amino acids. In germline, CDR1 is MNHEY, CDR2 SMNVEV (reference sequence). The CDR3: CASSPLGTANEKLFF. The CDR3 DNA reads TGTGCCAGCAGTCCTCTTGGGACAGCGAATGAAAAACTGTTTTTT. Together with reference TRBV27 and TRBJ1-4, the CDR3 gives the full variable domain: EAQVTQNPRYLITVTGKKLTVTCSQNMNHEYMSWYRQDPGLGLRQIYYSMNVEVTDKGDVPEGYKVSRKEKRNFPLILESPSPNQTSLYFCASSPLGTANEKLFFGSGTQLSVL.

This clone was recorded once. The rearrangement links TRBV30 to TRBJ1-1; 7 bases are a match to TRBD1. The junction had 6 bases not matched to a gene; V was cut back by 1 base and J by 4 bases. The CDR3 totals 14 residues. Germline CDR1 is GTSNPN and CDR2 is SVGIG (reference sequence). This CDR3 reads CAWSDGRGPTEAFF. The CDR3 region has the DNA TGTGCCTGGAGTGATGGTAGGGGGCCCACTGAAGCTTTCTTT.

The rearrangement joins TRBV6-6 to TRBJ2-7; 8 bases are a match to TRBD2. Losses at the gene ends were 0 bases for V and 3 bases for J; bases not matched to a gene: 1. The CDR3 length is 14 residues. CDR1 and CDR2 from the germline V gene are MNHNY and SVGAGI (reference sequence). CDR3 sequence: CASSYSGTSYEQYF. As DNA, the CDR3 is TGTGCCAGCAGTTACTCGGGGACTAGCTACGAGCAGTACTTC.

The V gene is TRBV7-2, the J gene TRBJ1-3; TRBD1 is a possible D gene (5 bases). Trimming stripped 6 bases from V and 4 bases from J, with 7 bases between. The germline CDR1 and CDR2 sequences are SGHTA and FQGNSA. The length of the CDR3 is 12 residues. In nucleotides, the CDR3 is TGTGCCAGCAGTCCAGGGGGAAACACCATATATTTT. Its protein is CASSPGGNTIYF.

The genes are TRBV24-1 and TRBJ2-1; 11 bases align to TRBD2. The CDR3 runs 18 residues. V gave up 4 bases and J gave up 8 bases; unmatched junction bases: 15. Germline V gene sequence: CDR1 KGHDR, CDR2 SFDVKD. The CDR3 loop reads CATSERPLTSGGRDEQFF. For the CDR3, the DNA is TGTGCCACCAGTGAGAGGCCCCTTACTAGCGGGGGTAGAGATGAGCAGTTCTTC.

V gene TRBV28 combines with J gene TRBJ2-3; TRBD1 might be the D (6 bases). The CDR3 has 14 amino acids. Trimming shortened V by 3 bases and J by 6 bases, and 13 bases separated the two germline ends. From germline, CDR1 is MDHEN and CDR2 SYDVKM. DNA for the CDR3: TGTGCCAGCAGTTTGGCAGGGGCATCGGATACGCAGTATTTT. As protein: CASSLAGASDTQYF.

This chain connects TRBV30 to TRBJ2-5; 8 bases agree with TRBD2. Germline V CDR1 and CDR2: GTSNPN, SVGIG (reference sequence). The V segment lost 1 base and the J segment 5 bases; nucleotides outside the gene matches: 15. The CDR3 has 17 residues. The CDR3 here is CAWSEGGGGPPEETQYF. Written as DNA, the CDR3 is TGTGCCTGGAGTGAGGGTGGCGGGGGGCCCCCGGAGGAGACCCAGTACTTC. Full variable domain (rest looked up from reference TRBV30 and TRBJ2-5): SQTIHQWPATLVQPVGSPLSLECTVEGTSNPNLYWYRQAAGRGLQLLFYSVGIGQISSEVPQNLSASRPQDRQFILSSKKLLLSDSGFYLCAWSEGGGGPPEETQYFGPGTRLLVL.

The genes are TRBV19 and TRBJ2-7, with 7 nucleotides matching TRBD1. This CDR3 region has 14 residues. The germline V gene encodes CDR1 LNHDA and CDR2 SQIVND (reference sequence). With 5 bases clipped from V and 6 bases from J, the junction kept 10 bases outside the gene matches. DNA of the CDR3: TGTGCCAGTAGTGTTCGGACAGGCCCCCTCGAGCAGTACTTC. It translates to CASSVRTGPLEQYF.

This chain connects TRBV4-3 to TRBJ2-1, with TRBD2 matching over 11 bases. Germline CDR1 LGHNA, CDR2 YSLEER. This CDR3 contains 16 residues. V lost 3 bases, J lost 7 bases, and 8 bases stayed unmatched. CDR3 in DNA: TGCGCCAGCAGCCAGATTAGCGGGGGGGCCGGTAATGAGCAGTTCTTC. This sequence encodes CASSQISGGAGNEQFF.

This clone was seen only once. The J gene is TRBJ1-1, the V gene TRBV4-3; 7 bases map to TRBD1. The CDR3 length is 15 residues. In germline, CDR1 is LGHNA, CDR2 YSLEER. V was clipped by 1 base and J by 1 base; unmatched bases: 3. The DNA for the CDR3 is TGCGCCAGCAGCCAAGTGCCAGGGGGGAACACTGAAGCTTTCTTT. Its translation: CASSQVPGGNTEAFF.

This chain uses TRBV6-5 with TRBJ2-5, with a tentative D call TRBD1 (6 bases). The CDR3 is made up of 13 amino acids. Germline CDR1 and CDR2: MNHEY and SVGAGI. V lost 6 bases to trimming and J lost 5 bases, with 13 bases between them. This CDR3 is CASSGLGAETQYF. CDR3 in DNA: TGTGCCAGCAGCGGGCTGGGGGCTGAGACCCAGTACTTC.

This rearrangement joins TRBV2 to TRBJ2-2; 8 bases line up with TRBD2. J was trimmed by 6 bases and V by 4 bases; bases with no gene match: 7. The CDR3 spans 15 residues. Germline CDR1 SNHLY, CDR2 FYNNEI. Here the CDR3 reads CASSVERGPPGELFF. CDR3 nucleotide sequence: TGTGCCAGCAGTGTTGAGCGGGGGCCGCCCGGGGAGCTGTTTTTT.

V is TRBV4-1 and J is TRBJ1-3; 11 bases match TRBD1. The V gene's germline CDR1 is MGHRA and CDR2 YSYEKL. The V and J ends lost 3 bases and 3 bases, in that order; junction bases with no gene match: 4. The CDR3 covers 16 residues. The CDR3 nucleotides read TGCGCCAGCAGCCAGGACAGGGGGCCAGGTGGAAACACCATATATTTT. It is translated as CASSQDRGPGGNTIYF.

This clone was detected only a few times. CDR3 nucleotides: TGTGCCAGTAGGGGGGCATCCTATAATTCACCCCTCCACTTT. Its protein is CASRGASYNSPLHF. The genes are TRBV19 and TRBJ1-6; tentative D call: TRBD1 (6 bases). Germline CDR1 is LNHDA and CDR2 is SQIVND (reference sequence). Trimming cost V 6 bases and J 1 base, with 7 bases left between them. CDR3 length equals 14 residues.

J is TRBJ2-3 and V is TRBV27, with 11 bases identical to TRBD2. Germline loops: CDR1 MNHEY, CDR2 SMNVEV (reference sequence). The CDR3 is made up of 15 amino acids. With 9 bases clipped from V and 5 bases from J, the junction kept 10 bases outside the gene matches. The CDR3 DNA follows: TGTGCCAGTACATTAGCGGGGGGGATTCGAGATACGCAGTATTTT. Amino acid sequence: CASTLAGGIRDTQYF.

V and J are TRBV19 and TRBJ2-1; 7 nucleotides align to TRBD1. Per germline, CDR1 LNHDA and CDR2 SQIVND (reference sequence). The CDR3 runs 15 residues. V lost 5 bases to trimming and J lost 4 bases; unmatched junction nucleotides: 8. CDR3 nucleotides: TGTGCCAGTAGTCCCCTCGGGACAGAGTACAATGAGCAGTTCTTC. It is translated as CASSPLGTEYNEQFF.

CDR3 sequence: CASSLDRTNTEAFF. CDR3 DNA sequence: TGTGCCAGCAGCTTGGACAGGACGAACACTGAAGCTTTCTTT. This rearrangement joins TRBV11-1 to TRBJ1-1; 7 nucleotides line up with TRBD1. Per germline, CDR1 SGHAT and CDR2 FQDESV (reference sequence). The CDR3 length is 14 residues. Trimming cost V 3 bases and J 1 base; bases outside gene matches: 2.

The chain recombines TRBV5-1 with TRBJ1-5, with TRBD1 matching over 7 bases. With V trimmed by 4 bases and J by 1 base, 2 bases remained unmatched. CDR1 SGHRS and CDR2 YFSETQ come from the germline V gene. CDR3 length: 14 residues. The CDR3 spells CASSPTGSNQPQHF. In nucleotides, the CDR3 is TGCGCCAGCAGCCCGACAGGGAGCAATCAGCCCCAGCATTTT.

This chain connects TRBV18 to TRBJ1-1, with 9 bases identical to TRBD1. Germline assignment: CDR1 KGHSH and CDR2 LQKENI. The CDR3 extends over 14 amino acids. The J segment lost 1 base and the V segment lost 4 bases, leaving 1 base of the junction unmatched. CDR3 protein: CASSRTGENTEAFF. The CDR3, as DNA: TGTGCCAGCTCACGGACAGGGGAGAACACTGAAGCTTTCTTT.

The V gene is TRBV5-3, the J gene TRBJ2-1, with 11 bases matching TRBD2. TRBV5-3 is recorded as an ORF, its role being uncertain. Germline trimming cut 7 bases from V and 0 bases from J; bases unmatched to any gene: 12. This CDR3 contains 18 residues. CDR3 sequence reads: CARGQLAGADSSYNEQFF. The CDR3 DNA reads TGTGCCAGAGGGCAACTAGCGGGGGCCGATAGCTCCTACAATGAGCAGTTCTTC.

The chain combines TRBV28 with TRBJ1-4, with 7 bases identical to TRBD1. The V gene end was trimmed by 2 bases and the J gene end by 10 bases; junction bases not matched to a gene: 10. The germline V gene has CDR1 MDHEN and CDR2 SYDVKM. The CDR3 totals 15 residues. The CDR3 DNA follows: TGTGCCAGCAGTTTAAGCGTCTCCCAGGGGGGAAAACTGTTTTTT. Its protein is CASSLSVSQGGKLFF.

CDR3 in amino acids: CASSEPDRGDETQYF. In DNA form, the CDR3 reads TGCGCCAGCAGCGAACCGGACAGGGGGGACGAGACCCAGTACTTC. The chain is built from TRBV5-1 and TRBJ2-5; 10 positions match TRBD1. The CDR3 runs 15 residues. V lost 4 bases to trimming and J lost 5 bases; unmatched junction nucleotides: 8. Germline CDR1 and CDR2: SGHRS and YFSETQ.

The CDR3, as DNA: TGTGCCAGTAGTATAGTAGCTAGCGGGGGGGTGCTCGTTGAGCAGTTCTTC. Translating gives CASSIVASGGVLVEQFF. V is TRBV19 and J is TRBJ2-1; 12 bases line up with TRBD2. V was pared by 1 base and J by 9 bases, with 10 bases of the junction left unmatched. Germline lookup yields CDR1 LNHDA and CDR2 SQIVND (reference sequence). CDR3 length: 17 amino acids. The variable domain in full, with the rest retrieved from reference TRBV19 and TRBJ2-1, is DGGITQSPKYLFRKEGQNVTLSCEQNLNHDAMYWYRQDPGQGLRLIYYSQIVNDFQKGDIAEGYSVSREKKESFPLTVTSAQKNPTAFYLCASSIVASGGVLVEQFFGPGTRLTVL.

The chain recombines TRBV5-1 with TRBJ1-2; no reliable D call. The CDR3 length is 13 residues. Trimming took off 1 base at V and 6 bases at J, with 10 bases between the two ends. Germline V lookup: CDR1 SGHRS, CDR2 YFSETQ. CDR3 DNA sequence: TGCGCCAGCAGCTTGACCCCGGAGGATGGCTACACCTTC. Its translation: CASSLTPEDGYTF.

The chain links TRBV29-1 to TRBJ1-5; D remains ambiguous. Trimming removed 2 bases from V and 4 bases from J, with 12 bases in between. This CDR3 is 14 amino acids long. Germline assignment: CDR1 SQVTM and CDR2 ANQGSEA. Written as DNA, the CDR3 is TGCAGCGTTGAATCGGAGGGTCCGAATCAGCCCCAGCATTTT. It yields the protein CSVESEGPNQPQHF.

This rearrangement joins TRBV5-1 to TRBJ2-1, with TRBD1 identical over 9 bases. The V segment lost 4 bases and the J segment 9 bases; nucleotides outside the gene matches: 11. Germline assignment: CDR1 SGHRS and CDR2 YFSETQ. The CDR3 sequence is 15 residues long. CDR3 residues: CASSPGRGQGFEQFF. In nucleotides, the CDR3 is TGCGCCAGCAGCCCCGGGCGAGGACAGGGGTTTGAGCAGTTCTTC. Full variable domain (missing parts from reference TRBV5-1 and TRBJ2-1): KAGVTQTPRYLIKTRGQQVTLSCSPISGHRSVSWYQQTPGQGLQFLFEYFSETQRNKGNFPGRFSGRQFSNSRSEMNVSTLELGDSALYLCASSPGRGQGFEQFFGPGTRLTVL.

The chain carries TRBV3-1 (or the pseudogene TRBV3-2) and TRBJ1-2, with TRBD1 as a possible D gene (5 bases). Germline V CDR1 and CDR2: LGHDT, YNNKEL (reference sequence). Trimming removed 4 bases from V and 4 bases from J, with 10 bases in between. This CDR3 comprises 13 residues. CDR3 nucleotide sequence: TGTGCCAGCAGCCCCACCGGGGGCTATGGCTACACCTTC. This translates into CASSPTGGYGYTF.

This chain uses TRBV6-2 or TRBV6-3 with TRBJ1-2, with D tentatively TRBD1 (5 bases). CDR3 size: 15 residues. CDR1 MNHEY and CDR2 SVGEGT come from the germline V gene. Trimming shortened V by 2 bases and J by 8 bases, and 18 bases separated the two germline ends. The CDR3 region has the DNA TGTGCCAGCAGTTACACCACAACAGGCGTGCGGGGCTACACCTTC. This encodes CASSYTTTGVRGYTF.